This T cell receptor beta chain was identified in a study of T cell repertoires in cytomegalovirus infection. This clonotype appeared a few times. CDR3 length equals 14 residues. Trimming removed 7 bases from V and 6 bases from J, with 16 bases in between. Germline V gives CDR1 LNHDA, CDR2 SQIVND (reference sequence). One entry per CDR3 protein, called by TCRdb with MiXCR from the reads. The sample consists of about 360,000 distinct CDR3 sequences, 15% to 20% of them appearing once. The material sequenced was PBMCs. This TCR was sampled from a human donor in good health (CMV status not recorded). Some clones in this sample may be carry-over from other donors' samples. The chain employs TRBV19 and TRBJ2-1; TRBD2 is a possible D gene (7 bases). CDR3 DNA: TGTGCCAGTAATACGGCGGGGGCGGGCAATGAGCAGTTCTTC. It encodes CASNTAGAGNEQFF.